This TCR beta chain was identified during a study of molecular identifiers for immune sequencing clone quantification. Looking at the study overall: Five aliquots were made in replicates from the RNA of 20,000 or 100,000 naive CD8 cells, and four were sequenced.

Germline lookup yields CDR1 MNHEY and CDR2 SVGAGI. The ends were cut back, 5 bases at V and 4 bases at J, with 12 bases in the middle. The CDR3 is 13 residues long. Libraries used about 20,000 to 1,100,000 sorted naive CD8 T cells and 10%, 30% or 50% RNA input. Points from the study as a whole: Clones exceeding 20 RNA copies carried over 97% of effector molecules but under 1% of naive-cell molecules.

This clonotype was counted ten times or more. What it binds is unknown. TCRdb redid the calling of the PCR reads with MiXCR, one entry per CDR3 protein. Of hundreds of thousands of distinct CDR3 sequences in the sample, 20% to 25% were seen once. The rearrangement links TRBV6-5 to TRBJ2-7; D remains unclear. What was sequenced was naive CD8+ T cells from blood, with Jurkat cell RNA spiked in. The subset was: FACS-sorted CD8+CD4-CCR7+CD45RA+ naive T cells. The clonotype was recovered from a human donor in good health. Some libraries in this study had Jurkat cell RNA spiked in. This CDR3 is CASSDDPEYEQYF. The DNA of the CDR3 is TGTGCCAGCAGTGACGACCCCGAGTACGAGCAGTACTTC.